These 8 T cell receptor beta chains were sequenced from one sample in a study of CD8+CD57+ T cells in acquired aplastic anemia. Genomic DNA provided the template from which TCR beta VDJ and CDR3 profiles were obtained. TCRdb re-analysed the reads in MiXCR, keeping a single row per CDR3 protein. The sample carries approximately 130,000 distinct CDR3 sequences, around 41% recorded once. Input material: sorted CD4+, CD8+, or CD8+CD57+ T cells (not recorded which) from PBMCs. Receptors were obtained from a human donor in good health, serving as a control.

This clonotype was seen repeatedly, ten times or more. V gene TRBV29-1 combines with J gene TRBJ1-1; the D gene is possibly TRBD1 (5 bases). Germline V gene data show CDR1 as SQVTM and CDR2 as ANQGSEA. The V end was cut by 8 bases, the J end by 0 bases, with 13 bases between. The CDR3 consists of 13 residues. Written as DNA, the CDR3 is TGCAGCCTGACAGAATACATGAACACTGAAGCTTTCTTT. Translated, it gives CSLTEYMNTEAFF.

Here the CDR3 DNA reads TGTGCCAGTAGTATGGGACAGGGGACTGAAGCTTTCTTT. Amino acid sequence: CASSMGQGTEAFF. The chain carries TRBV19 and TRBJ1-1; 10 bases are a match to TRBD1. Germline assignment: CDR1 LNHDA and CDR2 SQIVND (reference sequence). The CDR3 contains 13 residues. Trimming took 3 bases from V and 5 from J; bases not matched to a gene: 0.

This chain connects TRBV9 to TRBJ1-2, with D maybe TRBD1 (5 bases). In germline, CDR1 is SGDLS, CDR2 YYNGEE. This CDR3 has 12 amino acids. V was trimmed by 3 bases and J by 10 bases, leaving 13 bases between them. The CDR3: CASSGGTGLYTF. CDR3 nucleotide sequence: TGTGCCAGCAGCGGAGGGACGGGACTCTACACCTTC.

This clonotype was observed many times. J is TRBJ1-5 and V is TRBV12-3 or TRBV12-4; a possible D gene is TRBD1 (6 bases). The V end lost 6 bases, the J end lost 4 bases, and 19 bases lay between the germline ends. This CDR3 has 16 residues. CDR3 DNA: TGTGCCAGCAGCCAGGCGGGACACGTAGCAAATCAGCCCCAGCATTTT. Its protein is CASSQAGHVANQPQHF.

This clonotype was observed at least ten times. This chain uses TRBV12-5 with TRBJ2-1, with D possibly matching TRBD2 (5 bases). V lost 6 bases to trimming and J lost 7 bases, with 10 bases between them. CDR1 is LGHNT, CDR2 FRNRAP, per germline. The CDR3 runs to 12 residues. The CDR3 nucleotides are TGTGCTAGTGGGCTGGTAGCGAATGAGCAGTTCTTC. The encoded protein is CASGLVANEQFF.

This clonotype was recorded many times. For the CDR3, the DNA is TGCAGTGCTAGAGACGACAGGACTGGGTACGAGCAGTACTTC. Translation gives CSARDDRTGYEQYF. This chain links TRBV20-1 with TRBJ2-7, with D possibly being TRBD1 (6 bases). Germline V CDR1 and CDR2: DFQATT, SNEGSKA (reference sequence). Trimming cost V 0 bases and J 4 bases, with 13 bases left between them. The CDR3 runs 14 residues.

The chain employs TRBV30 and TRBJ2-5; 7 nucleotides match TRBD1. Germline loops: CDR1 GTSNPN, CDR2 SVGIG (reference sequence). V dropped 0 bases and J dropped 4; count of bases not matched to a gene: 5. The CDR3 spans 14 residues. The CDR3 loop is CAWSVIRGRETQYF. In DNA, the CDR3 is TGTGCCTGGAGTGTTATAAGGGGGCGAGAGACCCAGTACTTC.

This clonotype was observed at least ten times. The V call is TRBV10-3, the J call TRBJ2-2, with a possible D match to TRBD2 (6 bases). The CDR3 totals 14 residues. Germline-derived CDR1 and CDR2 are ENHRY and SYGVKD. Deletions cut 4 bases from V and 3 bases from J, with 9 bases between. CDR3 region: CAISGDSHTGELFF. CDR3 coding DNA: TGTGCCATCAGTGGGGACTCACACACCGGGGAGCTGTTTTTT.